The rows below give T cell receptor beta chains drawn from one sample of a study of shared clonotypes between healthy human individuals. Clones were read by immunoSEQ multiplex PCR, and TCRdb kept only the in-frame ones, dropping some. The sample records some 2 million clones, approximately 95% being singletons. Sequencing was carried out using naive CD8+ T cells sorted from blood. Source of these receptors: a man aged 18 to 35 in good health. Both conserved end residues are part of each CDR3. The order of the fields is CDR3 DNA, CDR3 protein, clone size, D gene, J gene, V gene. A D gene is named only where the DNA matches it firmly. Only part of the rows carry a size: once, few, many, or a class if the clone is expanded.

CDR3nt: TGTGCCAGTAGCCCGACTAGCGGACCTTACGAGCAGTACTTC
CDR3aa: CASSPTSGPYEQYF
abundance: .
d_gene: TRBD2
j_gene: TRBJ2-7
v_gene: TRBV19

CDR3nt: TGTGCCATCAGTGACCCGGAGACCCCTTACAATGAGCAGTTCTTC
CDR3aa: CAISDPETPYNEQFF
abundance: .
d_gene: .
j_gene: TRBJ2-1
v_gene: TRBV10-3

CDR3nt: TGTGCCAGCAGCGAAGGGAACGAGCAGTACTTC
CDR3aa: CASSEGNEQYF
abundance: once
d_gene: .
j_gene: TRBJ2-7
v_gene: TRBV9

CDR3nt: TGTGCCTGGGCGAACATGAACACTGAAGCTTTCTTT
CDR3aa: CAWANMNTEAFF
abundance: .
d_gene: .
j_gene: TRBJ1-1
v_gene: TRBV30

CDR3nt: TGCGCCAGCAGCCCCGGGCGGGGGTCCTTCAATGAGCAGTTCTTC
CDR3aa: CASSPGRGSFNEQFF
abundance: .
d_gene: TRBD2
j_gene: TRBJ2-1
v_gene: TRBV5-1

CDR3nt: TGTGCCAGCAGTCTTCCGGGACTCCTAATTGAACCCCTCCACTTT
CDR3aa: CASSLPGLLIEPLHF
abundance: .
d_gene: .
j_gene: TRBJ1-6
v_gene: TRBV28

CDR3nt: TGTGCCAGCAGCGTAAACGGGCTGGGGGATACGCAGTATTTT
CDR3aa: CASSVNGLGDTQYF
abundance: .
d_gene: .
j_gene: TRBJ2-3
v_gene: TRBV9

CDR3nt: TGTGCCAGCAGCTTGGCCGTCCAACATCACGAGCAGTACTTC
CDR3aa: CASSLAVQHHEQYF
abundance: .
d_gene: .
j_gene: TRBJ2-7
v_gene: TRBV5-4

CDR3nt: TGCGCCAGCAGCCAAGACAGGGGCTACACTGAAGCTTTCTTT
CDR3aa: CASSQDRGYTEAFF
abundance: few
d_gene: .
j_gene: TRBJ1-1
v_gene: TRBV4-1

CDR3nt: TGTGCCAGCAGCGTAGGGGCTAGCGGGGGTTCCTACGAGCAGTACTTC
CDR3aa: CASSVGASGGSYEQYF
abundance: .
d_gene: TRBD2
j_gene: TRBJ2-7
v_gene: TRBV9

CDR3nt: TGCGCCAGCAGTTCGCAACCCCTGGACGATGAGCAGTTCTTC
CDR3aa: CASSSQPLDDEQFF
abundance: .
d_gene: .
j_gene: TRBJ2-1
v_gene: TRBV5-1

CDR3nt: TGTGCCACCAGCAGAGGTCCGGACAATGAGCAGTTCTTC
CDR3aa: CATSRGPDNEQFF
abundance: .
d_gene: .
j_gene: TRBJ2-1
v_gene: TRBV15

CDR3nt: TGCGCCAGCAGCCAAGGGTGGAGCGGGAGTTCCGAGCAGTACTTC
CDR3aa: CASSQGWSGSSEQYF
abundance: once
d_gene: TRBD2
j_gene: TRBJ2-7
v_gene: TRBV4-1

CDR3nt: TGTGCCTGGGACAGGGACAGGAACACCGGGGAGCTGTTTTTT
CDR3aa: CAWDRDRNTGELFF
abundance: .
d_gene: TRBD1
j_gene: TRBJ2-2
v_gene: TRBV30

CDR3nt: TGTGCCAGCAGTTCGACTAGCGGGATAAATGAGCAGTTCTTC
CDR3aa: CASSSTSGINEQFF
abundance: once
d_gene: TRBD2
j_gene: TRBJ2-1
v_gene: TRBV27

CDR3nt: TGCGCCAGCAGCCGCGAGCGGGAGTTCTCCTACGAGCAGTACTTC
CDR3aa: CASSREREFSYEQYF
abundance: .
d_gene: TRBD2
j_gene: TRBJ2-7
v_gene: TRBV4-3

CDR3nt: TGTGCCAGCACCCTTACAGGGAACGAGCAGTACTTC
CDR3aa: CASTLTGNEQYF
abundance: .
d_gene: .
j_gene: TRBJ2-7
v_gene: TRBV6-5

CDR3nt: TGCAGCGTGGACAGGGAGGACACCGGGGAGCTGTTTTTT
CDR3aa: CSVDREDTGELFF
abundance: .
d_gene: TRBD1
j_gene: TRBJ2-2
v_gene: TRBV29-1